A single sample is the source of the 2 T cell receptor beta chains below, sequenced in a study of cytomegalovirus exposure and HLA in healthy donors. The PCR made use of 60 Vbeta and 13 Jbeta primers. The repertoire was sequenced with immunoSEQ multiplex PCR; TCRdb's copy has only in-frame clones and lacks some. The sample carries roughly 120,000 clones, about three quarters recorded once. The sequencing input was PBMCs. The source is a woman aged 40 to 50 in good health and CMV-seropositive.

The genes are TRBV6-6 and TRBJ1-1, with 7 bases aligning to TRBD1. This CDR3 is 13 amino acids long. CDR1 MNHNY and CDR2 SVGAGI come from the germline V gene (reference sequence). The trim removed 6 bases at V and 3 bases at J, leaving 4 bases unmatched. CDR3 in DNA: TGTGCCAGCAGGAACGACAGGGACACTGAAGCTTTCTTT. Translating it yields CASRNDRDTEAFF.

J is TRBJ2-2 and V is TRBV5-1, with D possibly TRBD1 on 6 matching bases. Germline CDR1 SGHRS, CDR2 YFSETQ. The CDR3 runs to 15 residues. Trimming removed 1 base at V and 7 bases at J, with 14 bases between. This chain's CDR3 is CASSLPGGRGGELFF. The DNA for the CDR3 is TGCGCCAGCAGCTTGCCTGGGGGCCGGGGCGGGGAGCTGTTTTTT.